A single sample is the source of the 8 T cell receptor beta chains below, sequenced in a study of shared clonotypes between healthy human individuals. TCRdb's table, derived via immunoSEQ multiplex PCR, lists solely in-frame clones and lacks some. The profile shows about 2.4 million clones, roughly 92% of them singletons. Sample: naive CD4+ T cells sorted from blood. The subset: CD45RA+ positively selected. These receptors were obtained from a man younger than 35 in good health.

J is TRBJ2-3 and V is TRBV30, with D perhaps being TRBD1 or TRBD2 (6 bases each). The CDR3 loop spans 15 amino acids. Germline CDR1 reads GTSNPN; CDR2 reads SVGIG (reference sequence). V gave up 2 bases and J gave up 2 bases, with 14 bases separating them. CDR3 loop: CAWSKLGGPTDTQYF. Written as DNA, the CDR3 is TGTGCCTGGAGTAAGCTCGGGGGCCCCACAGATACGCAGTATTTT.

The CDR3 spells CASAPGGSGRHTQYF. As DNA, the CDR3 is TGTGCCAGCGCCCCGGGGGGCAGCGGGAGACATACGCAGTATTTT. The chain combines TRBV7-2 with TRBJ2-3, with TRBD2 identical over 8 bases. The V and J ends lost 8 bases and 7 bases, in that order; junction bases with no gene match: 14. This CDR3 has 15 residues. Germline V gene data show CDR1 as SGHTA and CDR2 as FQGNSA.

J is TRBJ2-7 and V is TRBV4-3; TRBD2 aligns across 14 bases. V gave up 0 bases and J gave up 7 bases; unmatched junction bases: 8. This CDR3 contains 17 residues. Germline V lookup: CDR1 LGHNA, CDR2 YSLEER. The DNA of the CDR3 is TGCGCCAGCAGCCAAGAGTTGGGACTAGCGGGAGTGGATGAGCAGTACTTC. The encoded protein is CASSQELGLAGVDEQYF.

The chain recombines TRBV30 with TRBJ1-3, with 9 bases fitting TRBD1. Germline CDR1 is GTSNPN and CDR2 is SVGIG (reference sequence). V was pared by 1 base and J by 4 bases, with 8 bases of the junction left unmatched. The CDR3 runs to 16 residues. CDR3: CAWSGDRVSGGNTIYF. The CDR3 DNA sequence: TGTGCCTGGAGTGGGGACAGGGTTTCGGGCGGAAACACCATATATTTT.

The V gene is TRBV11-2, the J gene TRBJ1-2, with 8 bases that match TRBD1. Germline trimming cut 0 bases from V and 8 bases from J; bases unmatched to any gene: 2. There are 13 residues in the CDR3. Looked up from germline, CDR1 is SGHAT and CDR2 is FQNNGV. The CDR3 sequence: CASSLDRGLGYTF. CDR3 nucleotides: TGTGCCAGCAGCTTAGACAGGGGGCTAGGCTACACCTTC. Variable domain in full (rest from reference TRBV11-2 and TRBJ1-2): EAGVAQSPRYKIIEKRQSVAFWCNPISGHATLYWYQQILGQGPKLLIQFQNNGVVDDSQLPKDRFSAERLKGVDSTLKIQPAKLEDSAVYLCASSLDRGLGYTFGSGTRLTVV.

Of note for this clone: One end of the junction is discordant with germline, which a read error may explain. The chain uses TRBV28 and TRBJ2-1; D remains ambiguous. CDR3 length: 11 residues. From germline, CDR1 is MDHEN and CDR2 SYDVKM. Here the CDR3 reads CASSSHNEQFF. The CDR3, as DNA: TGTGCCAGCAGCTCCCACAATGAGCAGTTCTTC. Drawing the rest from reference TRBV28 and TRBJ2-1, the complete variable domain is DVKVTQSSRYLVKRTGEKVFLECVQDMDHENMFWYRQDPGLGLRLIYFSYDVKMKEKGDIPEGYSVSREKKERFSLILESASTNQTSMYLCASSSHNEQFFGPGTRLTVL.

The chain carries TRBV5-4 and TRBJ1-2, with D unresolved. In germline, CDR1 is SGHNT, CDR2 YYREEE (reference sequence). This CDR3 is built from 14 residues. V lost 0 bases, J lost 3 bases, and 9 bases lay in between. The CDR3 nucleotides read TGTGCCAGCAGCTTGGGGGGAAGAGACTATGGCTACACCTTC. This translates into CASSLGGRDYGYTF.

This rearrangement joins TRBV5-1 to TRBJ2-2; TRBD2 matches at 13 bases. V lost 3 bases and J lost 5; bases outside the gene matches: 13. The CDR3 is 19 residues long. CDR1 is SGHRS, CDR2 YFSETQ, per germline. The CDR3 loop reads CASSWGLAGSASGTGELFF. DNA of the CDR3: TGCGCCAGCAGCTGGGGACTAGCGGGGAGCGCGTCGGGAACCGGGGAGCTGTTTTTT. Filled out from reference TRBV5-1 and TRBJ2-2, the complete variable domain reads KAGVTQTPRYLIKTRGQQVTLSCSPISGHRSVSWYQQTPGQGLQFLFEYFSETQRNKGNFPGRFSGRQFSNSRSEMNVSTLELGDSALYLCASSWGLAGSASGTGELFFGEGSRLTVL.